This T cell receptor (beta chain) originates from a study of T cells expressing NK-cell markers. Looking at the study overall: According to the study, TCR beta repertoires originated from sorted CD3+CD56+NKG2C+, CD3+CD56+NKG2C- and CD3+CD56-NKG2C+ T cells. One of eight sequenced donors was HCMV-seronegative; the other seven were seropositive. The study, taken as a whole, reports: Unclear, still, was the HCMV specificity of the expanded NKG2C+ T cell clones.

TCR beta libraries carry UMIs added by 5'RACE template switching. Following a re-call of the 5' RACE reads, TCRdb has one entry per CDR3 protein and lacks DNA. The sample has 150,000 or so distinct CDR3 sequences; the top ten hold around 35%. About this clonotype itself: Antigen: not known.

The material sequenced was blood T cells: a sorted CD56 or NKG2C T cell subset, CD4+ or CD8+ T cells, or bulk PBMC T cells (not recorded which). The receptor was derived from a woman in her forties or fifties in good health.

The CDR3 here is CATSRDTAGVHEQFF. The chain recombines TRBV15 with TRBJ2-1; TCRdb outputs TRBD2, but without DNA this stays unchecked. The CDR3 runs 15 residues. Germline CDR1 LNHNV, CDR2 YYDKDF (reference sequence). Based on the CDR3 plus reference TRBV15 and TRBJ2-1, the full variable domain is DAMVIQNPRYQVTQFGKPVTLSCSQTLNHNVMYWYQQKSSQAPKLLFHYYDKDFNNEADTPDNFQSRRPNTSFCFLDIRSPGLGDTAMYLCATSRDTAGVHEQFFGPGTRLTVL.